This entry lists 18 T cell receptor beta chains sequenced from one sample in a study of OX40 agonist ivuxolimab in advanced cancers. TCRdb keeps only in-frame clones here, not all; method: immunoSEQ multiplex PCR. The repertoire holds about 69,000 clones, with approximately 84% as singletons. The specimen comprised CD4+ or CD8+ T cells sorted from blood, sampled in a trial of the OX40 agonist ivuxolimab. These receptors originate from an adult with an advanced solid tumor such as melanoma, head and neck, liver or kidney cancer.

This chain connects TRBV5-1 to TRBJ1-1; D is ambiguous. The CDR3 runs to 13 residues. Germline CDR1 reads SGHRS; CDR2 reads YFSETQ. The V end was cut by 3 bases, the J end by 3 bases, with 9 bases between. This CDR3 reads CASSWYGDTEAFF. As DNA, the CDR3 is TGCGCCAGCAGCTGGTACGGGGACACTGAAGCTTTCTTT.

This clone was found many times. The chain combines TRBV4-2 with TRBJ1-4, with D uncertain. CDR3 size: 14 residues. The germline V gene has CDR1 LGHNA and CDR2 YNFKEQ. Trimming pared 0 bases from V and 7 bases from J, leaving 9 bases between. CDR3 coding DNA: TGTGCCAGCAGCCAAGATGACCGGAGTGAAAAACTGTTTTTT. This translates into CASSQDDRSEKLFF.

The chain joins TRBV9 to TRBJ2-7; a weak D match, TRBD2 (5 bases). The ends were cut back, 0 bases at V and 7 bases at J, with 11 bases in the middle. Germline lookup yields CDR1 SGDLS and CDR2 YYNGEE. There are 13 residues in the CDR3. This CDR3 is CASSVGGSKEQYF. The CDR3 DNA reads TGTGCCAGCAGCGTAGGAGGGAGTAAGGAGCAGTACTTC.

V usage is TRBV6-4 and J usage is TRBJ1-2; 12 bases agree with TRBD1. Trimming took 6 bases from V and 8 from J; bases not matched to a gene: 7. The CDR3 contains 14 residues. Germline assignment: CDR1 MRHNA and CDR2 SNTAGT. The DNA for the CDR3 is TGTGCCAGCAGCGACGGGACAGGGGGCGACGGCTACACCTTC. Protein product: CASSDGTGGDGYTF.

The chain carries TRBV4-2 and TRBJ2-1; perhaps TRBD2 as D (5 bases). CDR3 length equals 16 residues. Per the germline V gene, CDR1 is LGHNA and CDR2 is YNFKEQ. V gave up 1 base and J gave up 4 bases, with 14 bases separating them. CDR3 loop: CASSQGGRTRYNEQFF. CDR3 coding DNA: TGTGCCAGCAGCCAAGGAGGCAGGACTCGGTACAATGAGCAGTTCTTC.

The V and J genes are TRBV18 and TRBJ2-5; TRBD1 matches at 9 bases. Germline CDR1 reads KGHSH; CDR2 reads LQKENI. The CDR3 covers 16 residues. V lost 3 bases, J lost 5 bases, and 10 bases stayed unmatched. CDR3: CASSPRTGDVRETQYF. The CDR3 nucleotides read TGTGCCAGCTCACCTCGGACAGGGGACGTGAGGGAGACCCAGTACTTC.

The chain recombines TRBV4-3 with TRBJ2-7; TRBD1 aligns across 7 bases. The CDR3 is 14 amino acids. Per germline, CDR1 LGHNA and CDR2 YSLEER. Trimming at V came to 3 bases and at J to 3 bases, leaving 5 bases not matched to a gene. The CDR3 sequence is CASSHSRQGYEQYF. Here the CDR3 DNA reads TGCGCCAGCAGCCATTCCAGACAGGGCTACGAGCAGTACTTC.

The rearrangement uses TRBV7-9 and TRBJ2-7; D call uncertain. Trimming shortened V by 2 bases and J by 1 base, and 3 bases separated the two germline ends. This CDR3 is 12 amino acids long. The germline V gene encodes CDR1 SEHNR and CDR2 FQNEAQ (reference sequence). The CDR3 bases are TGTGCCAGCAGCTTAAGGTCCTACGAGCAGTACTTC. Translation: CASSLRSYEQYF.

The chain employs TRBV6-4 and TRBJ2-1; D is perhaps TRBD2 (5 bases). Trimming took 2 bases from V and 3 from J, leaving 5 bases between them. CDR3 length: 13 amino acids. The germline V gene encodes CDR1 MRHNA and CDR2 SNTAGT. CDR3: CASSDSGYNEQFF. The CDR3 nucleotides read TGTGCCAGCAGTGACAGCGGCTACAATGAGCAGTTCTTC.

This chain links TRBV7-2 with TRBJ2-5; 10 nucleotides match TRBD1. The CDR3 runs 16 residues. J gave up 5 bases and V 5 bases, and 11 bases lay outside the gene matches. Germline CDR1 SGHTA, CDR2 FQGNSA. CDR3: CASSAREGQGRETQYF. The CDR3, as DNA: TGTGCCAGCAGCGCTAGGGAGGGACAGGGGAGGGAGACCCAGTACTTC.

V is TRBV15 and J is TRBJ1-5, with D possibly being TRBD1 (5 bases). The CDR3 has 15 amino acids. Trimming left V 0 bases short and J 2 bases short, with 8 bases between. CDR1 LNHNV and CDR2 YYDKDF come from the germline V gene (reference sequence). In nucleotides, the CDR3 is TGTGCCACCAGCAGAGATACCAGGGGCAATCAGCCCCAGCATTTT. This encodes CATSRDTRGNQPQHF.

This rearrangement joins TRBV5-1 to TRBJ2-5; no clear D gene. The CDR3 extends over 13 amino acids. CDR1 SGHRS and CDR2 YFSETQ come from the germline V gene. Trimming left V 2 bases short and J 1 base short, with 6 bases between. CDR3 in amino acids: CASSFSAQETQYF. The CDR3 DNA sequence: TGCGCCAGCAGCTTTTCGGCCCAAGAGACCCAGTACTTC.

The chain uses TRBV7-3 and TRBJ1-2; D not resolved. CDR3 size: 16 residues. Germline assignment: CDR1 SGHTA and CDR2 FQGTGA. Trimming took off 2 bases at V and 7 bases at J, with 20 bases between the two ends. The DNA for the CDR3 is TGTGCCAGCAGCTTAGGCCCCAGAGGTGGAGGATCTGGCTACACCTTC. This gives the protein CASSLGPRGGGSGYTF.

The chain is built from TRBV5-1 and TRBJ1-6; TRBD1 matches at 7 bases. The CDR3 sequence is 14 residues long. The V gene's germline CDR1 is SGHRS and CDR2 YFSETQ. V trimming: 3 bases; J trimming: 8 bases; junction bases outside the gene matches: 5. The CDR3 loop reads CASSSGQIDSPLHF. CDR3 nucleotides: TGCGCCAGCAGCTCGGGACAGATTGATTCACCCCTCCACTTT.

In its sample, this clone was seen once. The rearrangement joins TRBV13 to TRBJ2-7; TRBD1 aligns across 10 bases. CDR3 size: 15 residues. Germline trimming cut 7 bases from V and 3 bases from J; bases unmatched to any gene: 9. The V gene's germline CDR1 is PRHDT and CDR2 FYEKMQ (reference sequence). The CDR3 is CASTTTGQGSYEQYF. CDR3 in DNA: TGTGCCAGCACAACTACGGGACAGGGGAGCTACGAGCAGTACTTC.

The chain combines TRBV27 with TRBJ1-1, with D possibly TRBD1 on 5 matching bases. The CDR3 is 14 residues long. V lost 6 bases to trimming and J lost 1 base, with 12 bases between them. From germline, CDR1 is MNHEY and CDR2 SMNVEV (reference sequence). CDR3 residues: CASRWGTSNTEAFF. CDR3 nucleotides: TGTGCCAGCAGATGGGGCACTTCGAACACTGAAGCTTTCTTT.

This chain connects TRBV18 to TRBJ1-5; 10 bases are a match to TRBD1. V trimming: 6 bases; J trimming: 5 bases; junction bases outside the gene matches: 7. The CDR3 loop spans 15 amino acids. The germline CDR1 and CDR2 sequences are KGHSH and LQKENI. The CDR3 DNA reads TGTGCCAGCTCGCGCGGACAGGGGGTGCATCAGCCCCAGCATTTT. This codes for CASSRGQGVHQPQHF. Supplemented by reference TRBV18 and TRBJ1-5, the full variable domain reads NAGVMQNPRHLVRRRGQEARLRCSPMKGHSHVYWYRQLPEEGLKFMVYLQKENIIDESGMPKERFSAEFPKEGPSILRIQQVVRGDSAAYFCASSRGQGVHQPQHFGDGTRLSIL.

The V gene is TRBV19, the J gene TRBJ2-5; 7 nucleotides agree with TRBD1. The V gene's germline CDR1 is LNHDA and CDR2 SQIVND (reference sequence). The CDR3 covers 14 residues. The trim removed 3 bases at V and 3 bases at J, leaving 4 bases unmatched. DNA of the CDR3: TGTGCCAGTAGTATTCCGGGACAGAAAGAGACCCAGTACTTC. It encodes CASSIPGQKETQYF.